This TCR beta chain was retrieved from a study of regulatory T cells in long-lasting Graves disease (dated by TCRdb to the early 2020s). Regarding the research as a whole: Persistent Graves' disease was defined as antithyroid drug treatment for over 5 years with persistently positive TSH receptor autoantibodies. Peripheral blood TCR sequencing and RNA sequencing compared persistent Graves' disease patients with newly diagnosed Graves' disease patients. The study took place in China and was registered as a clinical trial. A total of 35 or so samples underwent TCR sequencing: approximately 13 from persistent and approximately 20 from newly diagnosed Graves' disease patients. Antithyroid drugs had been taken for about 10.3 years on average by persistent Graves' disease patients in the clinical cohort.

General findings and caveats noted by the study authors: Compared with newly diagnosed patients, patients with persistent Graves' disease had lower TCR Shannon entropy and fewer highly expanded clones, which suggests clonal expansion. The authors acknowledged the small sample size as a limitation that may reduce accuracy. Only peripheral blood was studied, because thyroid tissue, the primary lesion, was inaccessible. Preferential use of TRBV28, TRBJ1-2 and TRBJ2-5 was observed in persistent disease, whereas TRBV20-1 and TRBJ2-1 were favored in newly diagnosed disease. A larger number of public clonotypes was shared among persistent patients (2,741) than among newly diagnosed patients (more than 850). Only the TCR beta chain was sequenced and analyzed.

The CDR3 starts with the cysteine, ends with the phenylalanine, and has 14 residues. Solely the CDR3 DNA is kept, with 42 bases framed from the first base. According to the germline V gene, CDR1 reads SGHVS and CDR2 reads FQNEAQ. Ends trimmed: V by 5 bases, J by 6 bases; bases unmatched to a gene: 8. Taken with the paper, the label for time point translates to: persistent/refractory GD, antithyroid drugs over 5 years with positive TRAb. For both TCR sequencing and RNA sequencing, RNA was extracted from PBMCs in TRIzol. Graves' disease was diagnosed according to American Thyroid Association guidelines. The patients came from an endocrinology department in Xi'an, China. Each patient gave 7.5 to 10 milliliters of peripheral blood, collected in an EDTA anticoagulant tube. Ficoll Paque Plus density gradient separation was used to isolate PBMCs, and no further T cell sorting was done. RNA quality was checked with an Agilent 2100 Bioanalyzer and agarose gel, and concentration with a NanoDrop 2000.

This clonotype was counted many times. Its cognate antigen has yet to be identified. It has no much larger one-base neighbor in the sample; base qualities were not kept. Libraries were built with multiplex PCR. The listed sequencing device is Illumina HiSeq 4000. TCR beta libraries were built with iRepertoire HTBI primers and Arm-PCR amplification of CDR3 regions. PCR products were gel purified before sequencing. Under the source paper's analysis protocol: Across samples, about 63 TRBV and 13 to 15 TRBJ segments were identified and used for gene usage analysis of CDR3 amino acid clonotypes. COPE and FqMerger were used to merge filtered high-quality paired reads into contigs. BLAST was used to align contigs to the IMGT TRBV, TRBD and TRBJ reference genes, and CDR3 was defined following IMGT. Any clonotype with a frequency above 0.1% was counted as a highly expanded clone. Shannon entropy was used to measure repertoire diversity, and the Gini coefficient was used to measure V-J evenness. Clonotypes shared by more than one individual were considered public. TCRdb reprocessed the public reads (quality trimming at Q25 with fastp, clone calling with MiXCR) and kept in-frame beta chains. Here each entry gathers all rows of one CDR3 protein and keeps the most common genes and DNA. Here the V and J calls rest on TCRdb's processing, not on the authors' analysis. The sample table shows 300,000 to 350,000 distinct CDR3 sequences, and around 19% are seen once. About 29% of the sample goes to the ten largest clones.

The sequence joins TRBV7-8 to TRBJ2-7; TRBD1 agrees with 9 junctional bases. The sequenced sample was peripheral blood mononuclear cells (PBMCs), obtained when the disease was refractory, from a patient treated with antithyroid drugs. The sequence was collected from a female donor with Graves disease. For the CDR3, the sequence is CASSLRDRAVEQYF. The sequenced DNA is TGTGCCAGCAGCCTACGGGACAGGGCTGTCGAGCAGTACTTC.